These 8 T cell receptor beta chains originate from one sample sequenced in a study of PD-L1 blockade in urothelial cancer. The assay was immunoSEQ multiplex PCR, and TCRdb's table has in-frame clones only and misses some. The sample records roughly 62,000 clones, more than 65% being singletons. The sequencing here drew on PBMCs, taken around atezolizumab (anti-PD-L1) treatment. These receptors came from a man between 65 and 80 years old with urothelial cancer.

V is TRBV5-1 and J is TRBJ2-4, with a possible D match to TRBD2 (5 bases). This CDR3 region has 15 residues. Trimming removed 4 bases from V and 7 bases from J, with 18 bases in between. Looked up from germline, CDR1 is SGHRS and CDR2 is YFSETQ. The CDR3 DNA is TGCGCCAGCAGCCCGAACGTCGGATCGGGGAACATTCAGTACTTC. Protein sequence: CASSPNVGSGNIQYF.

This chain connects TRBV28 to TRBJ1-2, with 9 bases matching TRBD1. Germline V gene data show CDR1 as MDHEN and CDR2 as SYDVKM. Trimming removed 8 bases from V and 7 bases from J; junction bases left unmatched: 11. The CDR3 consists of 14 residues. CDR3 in amino acids: CASGLGDRVPGYTF. CDR3 bases: TGTGCCAGCGGCCTGGGGGACAGGGTCCCTGGCTACACCTTC.

The chain employs TRBV19 and TRBJ1-1; 11 bases are a match to TRBD1. J lost 5 bases, V lost 2 bases, and 4 bases had no gene match. This CDR3 comprises 15 residues. Germline-derived CDR1 and CDR2 are LNHDA and SQIVND (reference sequence). The CDR3 nucleotides are TGTGCCAGTAGTATAAGGGGGACAGGGGGGACTGAAGCTTTCTTT. It yields the protein CASSIRGTGGTEAFF.

This clone was detected only once. The chain joins TRBV11-3 to TRBJ2-2; no clear D. The CDR3 extends over 17 amino acids. The germline CDR1 and CDR2 sequences are SGHNT and YENEEA. V lost 4 bases, J lost 2 bases, and 17 bases lay in between. The CDR3 sequence is CASSSTGTAVNTGELFF. The CDR3 nucleotides are TGTGCCAGCAGCTCCACCGGAACAGCCGTTAACACCGGGGAGCTGTTTTTT.

This clone appeared once. V is TRBV5-1 and J is TRBJ2-7, with TRBD1 matching over 7 bases. Unmatched junction bases numbered 8, after V lost 5 bases and J lost 0 bases. Looked up from germline, CDR1 is SGHRS and CDR2 is YFSETQ. This CDR3 comprises 15 residues. CDR3 region: CASSFGQVSSYEQYF. The CDR3 DNA follows: TGCGCCAGCAGTTTCGGACAGGTGAGCTCCTACGAGCAGTACTTC.

The sample holds a few counts of this clone. The rearrangement links TRBV6-6 to TRBJ2-5, with 16 bases matching TRBD2. Germline CDR1 is MNHNY and CDR2 is SVGAGI (reference sequence). CDR3 length: 16 residues. The trim removed 7 bases at V and 4 bases at J, leaving 6 bases unmatched. Written as DNA, the CDR3 is TGTGCCAGCATGCCGGGACTAGCGGGAGGGCGAGAGACCCAGTACTTC. Encoded protein: CASMPGLAGGRETQYF.

The chain has TRBV10-2 and TRBJ2-5; 10 nucleotides agree with TRBD2. The V segment lost 3 bases and the J segment 4 bases; nucleotides outside the gene matches: 2. The germline V gene encodes CDR1 WSHSY and CDR2 SAAADI. CDR3 length: 14 residues. CDR3 in DNA: TGCGCCAGCAGTGATCGGACTAGCGGAGAGACCCAGTACTTC. This translates into CASSDRTSGETQYF.

The V gene is TRBV5-1, the J gene TRBJ2-1; TRBD1 aligns across 7 bases. Per germline, CDR1 SGHRS and CDR2 YFSETQ. The CDR3 covers 15 residues. The V segment lost 0 bases and the J segment 6 bases; nucleotides outside the gene matches: 6. The CDR3 sequence: CASSLGTGPPNEQFF. The DNA for the CDR3 is TGCGCCAGCAGCTTGGGGACAGGCCCACCCAATGAGCAGTTCTTC. Supplemented by reference TRBV5-1 and TRBJ2-1, the full variable domain reads KAGVTQTPRYLIKTRGQQVTLSCSPISGHRSVSWYQQTPGQGLQFLFEYFSETQRNKGNFPGRFSGRQFSNSRSEMNVSTLELGDSALYLCASSLGTGPPNEQFFGPGTRLTVL.